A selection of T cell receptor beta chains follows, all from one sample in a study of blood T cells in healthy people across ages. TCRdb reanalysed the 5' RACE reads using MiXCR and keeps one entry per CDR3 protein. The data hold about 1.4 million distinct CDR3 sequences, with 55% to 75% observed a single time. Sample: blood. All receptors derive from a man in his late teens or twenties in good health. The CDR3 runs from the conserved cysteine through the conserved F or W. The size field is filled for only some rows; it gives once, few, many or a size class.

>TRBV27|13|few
CASSLNRVGELFF
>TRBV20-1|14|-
CSARGLGFPNEQYF
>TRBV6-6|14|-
CASSHRGERNIQYF
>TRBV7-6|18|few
CASSPQLRYPSGANVLTF
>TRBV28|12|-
CASSFDLSGYTF
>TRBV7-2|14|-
CASSPFLGAREQYF
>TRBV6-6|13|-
CASSDSSQGSEYF
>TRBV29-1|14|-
CSVRGQGRGETQYF
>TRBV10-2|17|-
CARRGLREPLSTDTQYF
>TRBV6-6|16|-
CASSPGGGKRSYEQYF
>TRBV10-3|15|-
CAISDAQATTCGQYF
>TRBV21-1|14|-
CASSNRGKAYEQYF
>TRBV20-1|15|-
CSARDVRTGAYEQYF
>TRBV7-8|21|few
CASSLRQVHRGTGDRDYGYTF